The rows below give T cell receptor beta chains drawn from one sample of a study of cytomegalovirus exposure and HLA in healthy donors. Method: immunoSEQ multiplex PCR; TCRdb's copy keeps in-frame clones and lacks some. Among about 94,000 clones listed, 74% were seen once. Sequences were obtained from PBMCs. The receptors stem from a man aged 25 to 40 in good health and CMV-seropositive. The CDR3 runs from the conserved cysteine through the conserved F or W. D genes are given only for firm matches. Clone sizes are given selectively: once, few, many, or a class where the clone is expanded.

v_gene,len,d_gene,abundance,j_gene,CDR3nt,CDR3aa
TRBV5-1,18,TRBD2,NA,TRBJ2-1,TGCGCCAGCAGCTTCCCCGGGACTAGCGGGAGGGCCAGGAATGAGCAGTTCTTC,CASSFPGTSGRARNEQFF
TRBV5-1,15,TRBD1,NA,TRBJ1-2,TGCGCCAGCAGCTCTGAACAGGGGGCGGTCTTTGGCTACACCTTC,CASSSEQGAVFGYTF
TRBV28,17,NA,NA,TRBJ1-1,TGTGCCAGCAGTTTACTGCGCCTAGGACAGCCGAACACTGAAGCTTTCTTT,CASSLLRLGQPNTEAFF
TRBV18,13,NA,NA,TRBJ2-7,TGTGCCAGCTCACAAGGGGAACTTTACGAGCAGTACTTC,CASSQGELYEQYF
TRBV9,14,NA,NA,TRBJ2-7,TGTGCCAGCAGCGTAGCTGAGGCGTCCTACGAGCAGTACTTC,CASSVAEASYEQYF
TRBV21-1,14,NA,NA,TRBJ1-5,TGTGCCAGCCCCCCTTCCAGGGGAGAGCAGCCCCAGCATTTT,CASPPSRGEQPQHF
TRBV7-9,14,NA,NA,TRBJ1-1,TGTGCCAGCAGTTTTGCTAGCCTGGACACTGAAGCTTTCTTT,CASSFASLDTEAFF
TRBV11-1,16,TRBD2,NA,TRBJ2-1,TGTGCCAGCAGCTTAGTACTAGCGGGAGTTGGGAATGAGCAGTTCTTC,CASSLVLAGVGNEQFF
TRBV6-5,13,NA,NA,TRBJ2-7,TGTGCCAGCAGCCCAAACAGGGCCCACGAGCAGTACTTC,CASSPNRAHEQYF
TRBV7-9,15,NA,NA,TRBJ1-6,TGTGCCAGCAGCTTAGATCAGGGTGATACTTCACCCCTCCACTTT,CASSLDQGDTSPLHF
TRBV6-5,14,NA,NA,TRBJ1-1,TGTGCCAGCAGCCGAACAGTAATGAACACTGAAGCTTTCTTT,CASSRTVMNTEAFF
TRBV18,15,NA,NA,TRBJ1-3,TGTGCCAGCTCACCTGGGACAAACTCTGGAAACACCATATATTTT,CASSPGTNSGNTIYF
TRBV6-5,12,NA,NA,TRBJ2-1,TGTGCCAGCAGTTACTCCGGCGGGTCTCTGTTCTTC,CASSYSGGSLFF
TRBV5-4,14,NA,NA,TRBJ1-1,TGTGCCAGCAGCCTACAGCTCATGAACACTGAAGCTTTCTTT,CASSLQLMNTEAFF
TRBV15,15,NA,NA,TRBJ1-3,TGTGCCACCAGCAGAGATCCGGGGTCCGGAAACACCATATATTTT,CATSRDPGSGNTIYF
TRBV5-7,14,NA,NA,TRBJ1-5,TGTGCCAGCAGCTTATACGGGATCAATCAGCCCCAGCATTTT,CASSLYGINQPQHF
TRBV5-1,12,NA,NA,TRBJ2-7,TGCGCCAGCAGCACGCGGACTGGCGAGCAGTACTTC,CASSTRTGEQYF
TRBV5-1,14,TRBD2,NA,TRBJ2-5,TGCGCCAGCAGCTCCGGGACTAGTAGAGAGACCCAGTACTTC,CASSSGTSRETQYF
TRBV18,13,NA,NA,TRBJ1-2,TGTGCCAGCTCACCAGAGGGGGTGGATGGCTACACCTTC,CASSPEGVDGYTF
TRBV5-4,15,TRBD2,once,TRBJ2-1,TGTGCCAGCAGCTTGGGGGGACTAGCGAGGAATGAGCAGTTCTTC,CASSLGGLARNEQFF